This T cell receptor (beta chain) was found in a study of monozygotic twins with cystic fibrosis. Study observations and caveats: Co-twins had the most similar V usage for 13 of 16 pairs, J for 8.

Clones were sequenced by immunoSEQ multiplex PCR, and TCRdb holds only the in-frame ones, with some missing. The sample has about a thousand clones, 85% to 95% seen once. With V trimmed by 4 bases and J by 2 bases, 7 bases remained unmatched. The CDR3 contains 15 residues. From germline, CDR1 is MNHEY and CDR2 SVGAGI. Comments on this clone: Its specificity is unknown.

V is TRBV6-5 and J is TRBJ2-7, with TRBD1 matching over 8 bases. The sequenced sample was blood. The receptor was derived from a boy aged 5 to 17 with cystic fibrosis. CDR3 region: CASSSSGTGPYEQYF. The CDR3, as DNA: TGTGCCAGCAGTTCCTCCGGGACAGGACCCTACGAGCAGTACTTC.